This T cell receptor beta chain stems from a study of beta chain features in type 1 diabetes. This CDR3 comprises 13 residues. V was clipped by 0 bases and J by 2 bases, with 5 bases between them. Looked up from germline, CDR1 is SGHRS and CDR2 is YFSETQ. Study observations and caveats: The question of HLA type influencing TCRB rearrangement was one that remained unresolved here. Significant though moderate, a shortening of TCRB CDR3s appeared in all four CD4+ subsets of Type 1 diabetes patients.

This clone was counted only a few times. Antigen specificity is unknown. Other DNA sequences in this sample translate to the same CDR3. Investigators reverse transcribed all isolated RNA, so they sequenced expressed TCRB transcripts. Profiled with immunoSEQ multiplex PCR; TCRdb holds only in-frame clones, not every one. The table records 300,000 to 400,000 clones, around 9% of them present only once. Each donor gave one heparinised blood draw averaging roughly 100 mL. The specimen sequenced was central memory CD4+ T cells from blood. V gene TRBV5-1 combines with J gene TRBJ2-5; D is uncertain. The receptor's source is a man between 25 and 39 years old with type 1 diabetes. The CDR3 reads CASSLAVQETQYF. The CDR3 DNA reads TGCGCCAGCAGCTTGGCCGTTCAAGAGACCCAGTACTTC. Full variable domain (missing parts from reference TRBV5-1 and TRBJ2-5): KAGVTQTPRYLIKTRGQQVTLSCSPISGHRSVSWYQQTPGQGLQFLFEYFSETQRNKGNFPGRFSGRQFSNSRSEMNVSTLELGDSALYLCASSLAVQETQYFGPGTRLLVL.